A selection of T cell receptor beta chains follows, all from one sample in a study of brain metastases from non-small cell lung cancer. Clones were sequenced by immunoSEQ multiplex PCR, and TCRdb holds only the in-frame ones, with some missing. The table shows about 4,800 clones, with 70% to 80% occurring only once. Sequencing was done on a sample of primary lung tumor tissue. Receptors originate from a donor older than 35 with non-small cell lung cancer. CDR3s include the opening cysteine and the closing phenylalanine or tryptophan. A D gene is named only where the DNA matches it firmly. Some rows have no size entry. The others give once, few or many, or a class for an expanded clone.

clone_size	d_call	v_call	j_call	cdr3_nt	cdr3_aa
NA	NA	TRBV2	TRBJ1-2	TGTGCCAGCAGTGCTACCAGACTTTATGGCTACACCTTC	CASSATRLYGYTF
NA	TRBD1	TRBV14	TRBJ1-1	TGTGCCAGCCGCCAGACAGGGACGGCTTTCTTT	CASRQTGTAFF
NA	NA	TRBV5-1	TRBJ2-5	TGCGCCAGCAGCCCTGTGCAGGGTACAGAGACCCAGTACTTC	CASSPVQGTETQYF
NA	NA	TRBV5-4	TRBJ1-6	TGTGCCAGCAGCTTGGATTTATATAATTCACCCCTCCACTTT	CASSLDLYNSPLHF
NA	NA	TRBV23-1	TRBJ1-3	TGCGCCAGCAGTGCAGCTGGAAACACCATATATTTT	CASSAAGNTIYF
NA	TRBD1	TRBV29-1	TRBJ1-2	TGCAGCGTTGACATTGTAGGGACAGGGGAGTTGGATGGCTACACCTTC	CSVDIVGTGELDGYTF
NA	TRBD1	TRBV3-1/TRBV3-2	TRBJ1-2	TGTGCCAGCAGCCGAGGGACAGGGGGCGACTATGGCTACACCTTC	CASSRGTGGDYGYTF
NA	NA	TRBV19	TRBJ1-2	TGTGCCAGTCGACCTTTTTCCGGGGAATACTATGGCTACACCTTC	CASRPFSGEYYGYTF
NA	NA	TRBV6-1	TRBJ1-3	TGTGCCAGCAGTGAAGCGCACGACTCTGGAAACACCATATATTTT	CASSEAHDSGNTIYF
NA	TRBD1	TRBV6-5	TRBJ1-6	TGTGCCAGCAGCCTAGGGGGCAAAGGTTCACCCCTCCACTTT	CASSLGGKGSPLHF
NA	NA	TRBV19	TRBJ1-2	TGTGCCAGTAGTATGGGGGGGAGCAGCGGCTATGGCTACACCTTC	CASSMGGSSGYGYTF
NA	NA	TRBV9	TRBJ2-2	TGTGCCAGCAGTGAACAGAGTAACACCGGGGAGCTGTTTTTT	CASSEQSNTGELFF
NA	NA	TRBV9	TRBJ2-5	TGTGCCAGCAGCGTACGGGACTACCAAGAGACCCAGTACTTC	CASSVRDYQETQYF
NA	NA	TRBV5-4	TRBJ2-3	TGTGCCAGCAGCTACACAGATACGCAGTATTTT	CASSYTDTQYF
once	NA	TRBV6-5	TRBJ2-1	TGTGCCAGCAGGGGAAATGAATACAATGAGCAGTTCTTC	CASRGNEYNEQFF
NA	NA	TRBV28	TRBJ1-1	TGTGCCAGCAGAGCCTCTATGAACACTGAAGCTTTCTTT	CASRASMNTEAFF
once	NA	TRBV2	TRBJ2-1	TGTGCCAGCAGTGAAATGGGCTCTGGGCGGGGCGTTTACAATGAGCAGTTCTTC	CASSEMGSGRGVYNEQFF
NA	TRBD1	TRBV7-8	TRBJ1-6	TGTGCCAGCAGCGGAGCTTTAAACAGACAGGGGGCACATAATTCACCCCTCCACTTT	CASSGALNRQGAHNSPLHF
NA	TRBD1	TRBV7-9	TRBJ1-2	TGTGCCAGCAGCTGGGGATCACCGGGACAGGGCTATGGCTACACCTTC	CASSWGSPGQGYGYTF
NA	NA	TRBV6-5	TRBJ1-6	TGTGCCAGCAGTTCGGGACCCTATAATTCACCCCTCCACTTT	CASSSGPYNSPLHF
NA	NA	TRBV18	TRBJ1-2	TGTGCCAGCTCAAGAGACAGGAACTATGGCTACACCTTC	CASSRDRNYGYTF
NA	NA	TRBV6-5	TRBJ1-1	TGTGCCAGCAGTTCCATCGACAGGGAAGCTTTCTTT	CASSSIDREAFF
NA	NA	TRBV9	TRBJ2-1	TGTGCCAGCAGTGTAGGGCGAGGGATTAGCCGAGTGGAGCAGTTCTTC	CASSVGRGISRVEQFF
NA	NA	TRBV19	TRBJ2-7	TGTGCCAGTAGTTTTGGACTATCCTACGAGCAGTACTTC	CASSFGLSYEQYF
NA	TRBD2	TRBV2	TRBJ2-1	TGTGCCAGCAGTGAAGCGCTAGCGGGGGGGCAGAATGAGCAGTTCTTC	CASSEALAGGQNEQFF
NA	NA	TRBV2	TRBJ2-1	TGTGCCAGCAGTTATGACAATGAGCAGTTCTTC	CASSYDNEQFF
once	NA	TRBV24-1	TRBJ2-1	TGTGCCACCAGTGATTACGGAACTCAGACGTGGAGTGAGCAGTTCTTC	CATSDYGTQTWSEQFF
NA	NA	TRBV7-2	TRBJ2-1	TGTGCCAGCAGCATCAATCAGGACAATGAGCAGTTCTTC	CASSINQDNEQFF
NA	NA	TRBV15	TRBJ1-2	TGTGCCACCAGCAGTACGGGACGGCGGCTCTATGGCTACACCTTC	CATSSTGRRLYGYTF
NA	TRBD1	TRBV6-5	TRBJ1-4	TGTGCCAGCAGCCCCAGGACAGGGAAGGAAAAACTGTTTTTT	CASSPRTGKEKLFF
once	TRBD2	TRBV11-3	TRBJ2-1	TGTGCCAGCAGCGCCTCCGGGACTAGCGGCGACAATGAGCAGTTCTTC	CASSASGTSGDNEQFF
NA	NA	TRBV6-2/TRBV6-3	TRBJ1-2	TGTGCCAGCAGTGCGGGTAGGCAAAGCGGCTATACCTTC	CASSAGRQSGYTF
once	TRBD1	TRBV30	TRBJ2-2	TGTGCCTGGCAGGGGGTTACAACCGGGGAGCTGTTTTTT	CAWQGVTTGELFF
NA	NA	TRBV11-3	TRBJ2-1	TGTGCCAGCAGCCAGGGGGGTAATGAGCAGTTCTTC	CASSQGGNEQFF
NA	NA	TRBV29-1	TRBJ2-6	TGCAGCGTTGACACAGGGGCCAACGTCCTGACTTTC	CSVDTGANVLTF
NA	TRBD1	TRBV5-5	TRBJ1-1	TGTGCCAGCAGACTTCAGACAGGGCGGGACACTGAAGCTTTCTTT	CASRLQTGRDTEAFF
NA	TRBD1	TRBV2	TRBJ2-3	TGTGCCAGCAGTCGCGGGACAGGGGGGCTCACAGATACGCAGTATTTT	CASSRGTGGLTDTQYF
NA	NA	TRBV2	TRBJ2-3	TGTGCCAGCAGTGAAGACAGGTTGGATACGCAGTATTTT	CASSEDRLDTQYF
NA	NA	TRBV12-3/TRBV12-4	TRBJ1-2	TGTGCCAGCAGTTCCACAGGGACGACTGGCTACACCTTC	CASSSTGTTGYTF
NA	NA	TRBV29-1	TRBJ1-1	TGCAGCGTTAAAGATACGGGTAGTAACACTGAAGCTTTCTTT	CSVKDTGSNTEAFF
NA	NA	TRBV10-3	TRBJ2-7	TGTGCCATCAAGTCAGGTGGCCCTCTGAACGAGCAGTACTTC	CAIKSGGPLNEQYF
NA	NA	TRBV21-1	TRBJ1-2	TGTGCCAGCAGCCCGGACGGAAACTATGGCTACACCTTC	CASSPDGNYGYTF
NA	NA	TRBV2	TRBJ2-5	TGTGCCAGCAGTGAAGGTCAAGAGACCCAGTACTTC	CASSEGQETQYF
NA	NA	TRBV18	TRBJ2-1	TGTGCCAGCTCACCACGGTGGAATGAGCAGTTCTTC	CASSPRWNEQFF
NA	NA	TRBV19	TRBJ1-4	TGTGCCAGTAGTATCCCGAACAGCGCTAATGAAAAACTGTTTTTT	CASSIPNSANEKLFF
NA	NA	TRBV7-7	TRBJ2-1	TGTGCTAGCAGCGCGGGGGCAAGCTCCTACAATGAGCAGTTCTTC	CASSAGASSYNEQFF
once	TRBD1	TRBV27	TRBJ2-2	TGTGCCAGCAGTTTATCGGGACAGGTTAACACCGGGGAGCTGTTTTTT	CASSLSGQVNTGELFF